Below, 22 T cell receptor beta chains from the same sample are listed, as sequenced in a study of HIV-infected patients and healthy controls. MiXCR, applied by TCRdb to the 5' RACE reads, yields one record per CDR3 protein. The data contain tens of thousands of distinct CDR3 sequences, over 15% of them seen just once; the ten biggest clones take up over 1.1%. Sequencing used CD4+ T cells from blood. These receptors were obtained from a human donor in good health.

V usage is TRBV7-2 and J usage is TRBJ1-3; the D gene is possibly TRBD1 (5 bases). Germline values: CDR1 SGHTA, CDR2 FQGNSA. Trimming stripped 2 bases from V and 0 bases from J, with 11 bases between. The CDR3 totals 16 residues. The CDR3: CASSLQGRFSGNTIYF. The CDR3 DNA is TGTGCCAGCAGCTTACAGGGTCGGTTCTCTGGAAACACCATATATTTT.

In this sample, this clonotype turned up a few times. The chain joins TRBV6-5 to TRBJ1-3; 8 nucleotides align to TRBD1. The J segment lost 0 bases and the V segment lost 7 bases, leaving 8 bases of the junction unmatched. There are 16 residues in the CDR3. From germline, CDR1 is MNHEY and CDR2 SVGAGI. The CDR3 region has the DNA TGTGCCAGCACCAGGACAGGGTTTTACTCTGGAAACACCATATATTTT. Its protein is CASTRTGFYSGNTIYF.

The sample holds many counts of this clonotype. The chain employs TRBV5-1 and TRBJ2-5, with TRBD1 identical over 7 bases. This CDR3 comprises 19 residues. Germline V lookup: CDR1 SGHRS, CDR2 YFSETQ. V shed 0 bases and J 6 bases; nucleotides not matched to a gene: 20. The CDR3 bases are TGCGCCAGCAGCTTGGCGGTCGGGCGAGGGGGCTTGGCCGGGAAGACCCAGTACTTC. Its translation: CASSLAVGRGGLAGKTQYF.

The J gene is TRBJ1-2, the V gene TRBV11-1, with 9 bases identical to TRBD1. CDR1 is SGHAT, CDR2 FQDESV, per germline (reference sequence). This CDR3 has 15 amino acids. The junction had 11 bases not matched to a gene; V was cut back by 5 bases and J by 7 bases. The CDR3 here is CASSQERTGDGGYTF. The CDR3 DNA reads as TGTGCCAGCAGCCAAGAAAGGACAGGGGATGGTGGCTACACCTTC.

CDR3 sequence reads: CASSLGLGGPGANVLTF. Here the CDR3 DNA reads TGTGCCAGCAGCTTAGGTCTGGGGGGGCCTGGGGCCAACGTCCTGACTTTC. V gene TRBV7-2 combines with J gene TRBJ2-6, with a weak D call TRBD2 (7 bases). The CDR3 is 17 residues long. Germline V gene sequence: CDR1 SGHTA, CDR2 FQGNSA. V lost 1 base and J 2 bases, leaving 12 bases between the germline ends. Based on the CDR3 plus reference TRBV7-2 and TRBJ2-6, the full variable domain is GAGVSQSPSNKVTEKGKDVELRCDPISGHTALYWYRQSLGQGLEFLIYFQGNSAPDKSGLPSDRFSAERTGGSVSTLTIQRTQQEDSAVYLCASSLGLGGPGANVLTFGAGSRLTVL.

There are many counts of this clonotype. The chain couples TRBV7-8 to TRBJ2-1; weak D call: TRBD2 (5 bases). CDR1 is SGHVS, CDR2 FQNEAQ, per germline. The length of the CDR3 is 15 residues. Trimming took 7 bases from V and 0 from J, leaving 13 bases between them. The CDR3 DNA sequence: TGTGCCAGCATCCCGGGGAGAGGCTCCTACAATGAGCAGTTCTTC. Its translation is CASIPGRGSYNEQFF.

This clonotype occurred a few times. The chain uses TRBV20-1 and TRBJ2-7, with D perhaps TRBD2 (5 bases). CDR1 is DFQATT, CDR2 SNEGSKA, per germline (reference sequence). The CDR3 has 14 amino acids. The V gene lost 5 bases and the J gene lost 1 base, with 15 bases spanning the gap. This CDR3 is CSALSGRKSYEQYF. CDR3 nucleotide sequence: TGCAGTGCTCTTAGTGGGAGAAAGTCCTACGAGCAGTACTTC.

Only a few counts were recorded for this clonotype. The chain employs TRBV5-6 and TRBJ1-2, with D hard to call. CDR1 SGHDT and CDR2 YYEEEE come from the germline V gene. The CDR3 extends over 13 amino acids. V dropped 3 bases and J dropped 3 bases, with 9 bases sitting between them. CDR3 protein: CASSSDTDYGYTF. The CDR3 DNA reads as TGTGCCAGCAGCTCCGATACGGACTATGGCTACACCTTC.

CDR3 coding DNA: TGCGCCAGCAGCTCTACTGAACTAGCGGGGGGGCGCGAGCAGTACTTC. Its translation: CASSSTELAGGREQYF. The V and J genes are TRBV5-1 and TRBJ2-7, with 13 positions matching TRBD2. V was clipped by 3 bases and J by 6 bases; unmatched bases: 9. CDR3 length: 16 amino acids. Per the germline V gene, CDR1 is SGHRS and CDR2 is YFSETQ.

The sample holds a few counts of this clonotype. The chain recombines TRBV7-3 with TRBJ2-7; 7 positions agree with TRBD2. Germline CDR1 SGHTA, CDR2 FQGTGA. J was trimmed by 3 bases and V by 4 bases; bases with no gene match: 9. CDR3 size: 15 residues. The CDR3 loop reads CASSSLGGPSYEQYF. CDR3 coding DNA: TGTGCCAGCAGCTCCCTGGGAGGGCCGAGCTACGAGCAGTACTTC.

There are a few counts of this clonotype. The rearrangement joins TRBV29-1 to TRBJ2-3; 9 bases line up with TRBD2. V shed 3 bases, J shed 2 bases, and the junction held 9 bases outside the gene matches. Germline V gene lookup returns CDR1 SQVTM and CDR2 ANQGSEA. The CDR3 spans 16 residues. The CDR3 DNA is TGCAGCGTTGAGGCGCGACTAGCGGCCCCCACAGATACGCAGTATTTT. It codes for CSVEARLAAPTDTQYF.

V and J are TRBV20-1 and TRBJ2-1; D uncertain. The CDR3 runs to 14 residues. The germline V gene has CDR1 DFQATT and CDR2 SNEGSKA (reference sequence). With 1 base removed from V and 0 bases from J, the gap between germline ends came to 7 bases. As DNA, the CDR3 is TGCAGTGCTAGAGTTCCGAACTCCTACAATGAGCAGTTCTTC. Protein product: CSARVPNSYNEQFF.

In its sample, this clonotype ranks as medium-sized. This chain links TRBV7-2 with TRBJ2-1; the D is unclear. V was shortened by 1 base and J by 8 bases, with 12 bases between the two germline ends. This CDR3 spans 14 amino acids. Germline V CDR1 and CDR2: SGHTA, FQGNSA. CDR3 in amino acids: CASSLGLPFDEQFF. Here the CDR3 DNA reads TGTGCCAGCAGCTTAGGGTTACCCTTTGATGAGCAGTTCTTC.

This clonotype has only a few counts. CDR3 DNA sequence: TGTGCCAGCAGCCCCCCAGGGGGCGCTTACAATGAGCAGTTCTTC. Translation: CASSPPGGAYNEQFF. V and J are TRBV7-3 and TRBJ2-1, with 8 bases fitting TRBD1. The ends lost 5 bases at V and 4 bases at J; junction bases unmatched: 7. The germline V gene encodes CDR1 SGHTA and CDR2 FQGTGA. CDR3 length: 15 amino acids.

The rearrangement joins TRBV19 to TRBJ2-5; D not resolved. The germline V and J ends were trimmed by 5 bases and 4 bases, with 5 bases remaining between them. CDR3 length: 11 residues. Germline CDR1 and CDR2: LNHDA and SQIVND (reference sequence). This CDR3 is CASSGGETQYF. The DNA of the CDR3 is TGTGCCAGTAGTGGTGGAGAGACCCAGTACTTC.

The J gene is TRBJ2-3, the V gene TRBV11-3; D is unclear. Trimming removed 0 bases from V and 4 bases from J, with 8 bases in between. The CDR3 contains 14 residues. Germline V gene sequence: CDR1 SGHNT, CDR2 YENEEA. The chain's CDR3 is CASSLDLLADTQYF. The CDR3, as DNA: TGTGCCAGCAGCTTAGATCTCTTGGCAGATACGCAGTATTTT.

The chain has TRBV6-5 and TRBJ1-1; D ambiguous. Deletions cut 0 bases from V and 1 base from J, with 9 bases between. The CDR3 length is 15 residues. Germline V gene data show CDR1 as MNHEY and CDR2 as SVGAGI. The CDR3 DNA is TGTGCCAGCAGTTACTCCCTTTTGTGGAACACTGAAGCTTTCTTT. Its translation: CASSYSLLWNTEAFF.

V gene TRBV29-1 combines with J gene TRBJ1-5; TRBD1 aligns across 8 bases. Germline values: CDR1 SQVTM, CDR2 ANQGSEA. The CDR3 is 13 residues long. Losses at the gene ends were 6 bases for V and 7 bases for J; bases not matched to a gene: 8. The DNA for the CDR3 is TGCAGCGTCGGCGTTCAGGGGGCCCAGCCCCAGCATTTT. It specifies CSVGVQGAQPQHF.

This chain links TRBV7-6 with TRBJ2-3; D is perhaps TRBD1 (5 bases). Per germline, CDR1 SGHVS and CDR2 FNYEAQ. V was clipped by 2 bases and J by 1 base, with 7 bases between them. The CDR3 is made up of 14 amino acids. In DNA, the CDR3 is TGTGCCAGCAGCTTACAACAGGGCACAGATACGCAGTATTTT. Translating gives CASSLQQGTDTQYF.

This clonotype appeared a few times. The CDR3 DNA reads TGTGCCAGCAGCTTAACAGCTAACACCGGGGAGCTGTTTTTT. This encodes CASSLTANTGELFF. This sequence joins TRBV7-3 and TRBJ2-2; no firm D call. V was trimmed by 0 bases and J by 2 bases, leaving 4 bases between them. Germline V CDR1 and CDR2: SGHTA, FQGTGA. CDR3 length: 14 residues. Complete variable domain (other parts from reference TRBV7-3 and TRBJ2-2): GAGVSQTPSNKVTEKGKYVELRCDPISGHTALYWYRQSLGQGPEFLIYFQGTGAADDSGLPNDRFFAVRPEGSVSTLKIQRTERGDSAVYLCASSLTANTGELFFGEGSRLTVL.

The chain carries TRBV5-1 and TRBJ2-3, with TRBD1 matching 7 bases. CDR1 and CDR2 (germline): SGHRS, YFSETQ. V was clipped by 2 bases and J by 4 bases; unmatched bases: 4. CDR3 length: 14 residues. CDR3 sequence reads: CASSFRTGSDTQYF. CDR3 nucleotide sequence: TGCGCCAGCAGCTTTAGGACAGGCTCAGATACGCAGTATTTT.

The chain carries TRBV24-1 and TRBJ2-3, with a possible D match to TRBD1 (6 bases). This CDR3 is built from 15 residues. The V end was cut by 1 base, the J end by 8 bases, with 15 bases between. The germline CDR1 and CDR2 sequences are KGHDR and SFDVKD. CDR3 amino acids: CATSDFKRGWVTQYF. The CDR3 bases are TGTGCCACCAGTGATTTTAAGAGGGGGTGGGTTACGCAGTATTTT.